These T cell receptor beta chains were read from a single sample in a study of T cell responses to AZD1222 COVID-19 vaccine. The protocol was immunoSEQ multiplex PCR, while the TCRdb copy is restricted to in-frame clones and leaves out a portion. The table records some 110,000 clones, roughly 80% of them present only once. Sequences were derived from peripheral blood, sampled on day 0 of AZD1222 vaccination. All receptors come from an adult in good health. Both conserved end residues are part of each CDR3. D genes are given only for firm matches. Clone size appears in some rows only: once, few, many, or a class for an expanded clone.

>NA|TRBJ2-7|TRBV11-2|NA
CASTYSQRNYEQYF
TGTGCCAGCACCTATTCCCAGAGGAACTACGAGCAGTACTTC
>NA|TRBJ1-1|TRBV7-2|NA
CASSLAAPEAFF
TGTGCCAGCAGCCTCGCCGCGCCTGAAGCTTTCTTT
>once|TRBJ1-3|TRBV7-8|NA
CASSLSTGDSGNTIYF
TGTGCCAGCAGCTTATCCACAGGCGACTCTGGAAACACCATATATTTT
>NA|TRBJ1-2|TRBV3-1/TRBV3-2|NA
CASSPRGGEGDGYTF
TGTGCCAGCAGCCCCCGGGGAGGGGAAGGGGATGGCTACACCTTC
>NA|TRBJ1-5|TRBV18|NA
CASSPASNQPQHF
TGTGCCAGCTCACCAGCTAGCAATCAGCCCCAGCATTTT
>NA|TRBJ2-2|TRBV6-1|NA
CASSANTGELFF
TGTGCCAGCAGTGCGAACACCGGGGAGCTGTTTTTT
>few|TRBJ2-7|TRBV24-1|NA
CATSVSNRYRAYEQYF
TGTGCCACCAGTGTAAGTAACAGGTATAGGGCCTACGAGCAGTACTTC
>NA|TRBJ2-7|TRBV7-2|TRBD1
CASSIFSGTAQVIYF
TGTGCCAGCAGCATATTTTCCGGGACAGCGCAGGTGATTTACTTC
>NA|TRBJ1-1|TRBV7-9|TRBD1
CASSNYRGTEAFF
TGTGCCAGCAGCAACTACAGGGGGACTGAAGCTTTCTTT
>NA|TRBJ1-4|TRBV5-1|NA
CASSLASTPGTNEKLFF
TGCGCCAGCAGCTTGGCCTCTACACCAGGGACTAATGAAAAACTGTTTTTT
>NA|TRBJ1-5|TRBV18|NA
CASSPTSQMNQPQHF
TGTGCCAGCTCACCAACCTCACAAATGAATCAGCCCCAGCATTTT
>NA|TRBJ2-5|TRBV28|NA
CASSFAEGETQYF
TGTGCCAGCAGTTTTGCCGAGGGCGAGACCCAGTACTTC
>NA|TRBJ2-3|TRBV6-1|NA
CASSETGKADTQYF
TGTGCCAGCAGTGAAACAGGGAAGGCGGATACGCAGTATTTT
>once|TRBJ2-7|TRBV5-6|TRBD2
CASSWGLAGVEQYF
TGTGCCAGCAGCTGGGGACTAGCGGGAGTCGAGCAGTACTTC
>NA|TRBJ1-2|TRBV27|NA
CASSPHRENSIYGYTF
TGTGCCAGCAGTCCCCACAGGGAGAATTCCATCTATGGCTACACCTTC
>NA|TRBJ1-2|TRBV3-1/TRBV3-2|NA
CASSQDWGDGYTF
TGTGCCAGCAGCCAAGATTGGGGAGATGGCTACACCTTC
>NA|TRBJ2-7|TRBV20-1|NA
CSAPNYYEQYF
TGCAGTGCTCCCAACTACTACGAGCAGTACTTC
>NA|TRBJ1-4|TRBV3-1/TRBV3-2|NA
CASSPSGTNEKLFF
TGTGCCAGCAGCCCTTCAGGGACGAATGAAAAACTGTTTTTT
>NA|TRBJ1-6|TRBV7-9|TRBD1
CASSPRQGKTPLHF
TGTGCCAGCAGCCCTCGACAGGGGAAGACACCCCTCCACTTT
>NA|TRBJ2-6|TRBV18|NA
CASSPWEIAGSGANVLTF
TGTGCCAGCTCACCATGGGAAATCGCGGGGTCTGGGGCCAACGTCCTGACTTTC
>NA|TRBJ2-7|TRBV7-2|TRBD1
CASTLTPDRVNYEQYF
TGTGCCAGCACCCTCACCCCCGACAGGGTAAACTACGAGCAGTACTTC
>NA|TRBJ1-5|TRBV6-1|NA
CASSERRLWIQPQHF
TGTGCCAGCAGTGAACGGAGACTGTGGATCCAGCCCCAGCATTTT
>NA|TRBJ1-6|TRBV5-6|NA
CASSYPEAGYGSYNSPLHF
TGTGCCAGCAGCTACCCTGAGGCGGGGTACGGCTCCTATAATTCACCCCTCCACTTT
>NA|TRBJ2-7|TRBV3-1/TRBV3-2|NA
CASSPSGYEQYF
TGTGCCAGCAGCCCGAGCGGCTACGAGCAGTACTTC
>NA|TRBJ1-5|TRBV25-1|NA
CASSEGPGAQHF
TGTGCCAGCAGTGAGGGCCCGGGTGCCCAGCATTTT
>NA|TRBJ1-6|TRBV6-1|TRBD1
CASSEANPPAGTGTTSYNSPLHF
TGTGCCAGCAGTGAAGCTAATCCACCCGCCGGGACAGGCACCACCTCCTATAATTCACCCCTCCACTTT
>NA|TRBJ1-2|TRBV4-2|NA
CASSFQRQNYGYTF
TGTGCCAGCAGCTTTCAGCGGCAGAACTATGGCTACACCTTC
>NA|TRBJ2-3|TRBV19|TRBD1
CASSIRGRGDTQYF
TGTGCCAGTTCGATCAGGGGGAGAGGAGATACGCAGTATTTT
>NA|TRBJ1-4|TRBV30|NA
CAWSVGGGSEKLFF
TGTGCCTGGAGTGTAGGGGGGGGTAGTGAAAAACTGTTTTTT
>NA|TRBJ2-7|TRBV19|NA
CASSTFDQSGRYF
TGTGCCAGTAGTACTTTCGACCAGAGTGGACGGTACTTC
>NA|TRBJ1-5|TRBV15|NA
CATSTREGPQHF
TGTGCCACCAGCACCCGGGAGGGGCCCCAGCATTTT
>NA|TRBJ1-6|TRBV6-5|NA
CASSVWGNSPLHF
TGTGCCAGCAGCGTTTGGGGGAATTCACCCCTCCACTTT
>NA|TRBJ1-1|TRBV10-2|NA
CASSPGPPGAFF
TGCGCCAGCAGCCCAGGACCCCCCGGAGCTTTCTTT
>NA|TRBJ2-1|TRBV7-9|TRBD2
CASSLRRESYNEQFF
TGTGCCAGCAGCTTAAGGCGGGAGTCTTACAATGAGCAGTTCTTC
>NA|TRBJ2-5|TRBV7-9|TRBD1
CASSVGQEKETQYF
TGTGCCAGCAGCGTGGGACAGGAGAAAGAGACCCAGTACTTC
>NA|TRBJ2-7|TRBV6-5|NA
CASSPRLGVNEQYF
TGTGCCAGCAGTCCCCGGCTCGGGGTGAACGAGCAGTACTTC
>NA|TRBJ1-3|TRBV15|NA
CATSRDFRSRGGNTIYF
TGTGCCACCAGCAGAGATTTTAGATCAAGGGGAGGAAACACCATATATTTT
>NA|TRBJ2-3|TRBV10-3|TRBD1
CAISLQGAGDTQYF
TGTGCCATCAGTCTCCAGGGGGCAGGTGATACGCAGTATTTT
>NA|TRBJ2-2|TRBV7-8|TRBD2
CASSSGLADTGELFF
TGTGCCAGCAGCTCGGGACTAGCGGATACCGGGGAGCTGTTTTTT
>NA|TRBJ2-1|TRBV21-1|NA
CASNFEPGLASNEQFF
TGTGCCAGCAACTTCGAGCCGGGACTAGCGTCCAATGAGCAGTTCTTC
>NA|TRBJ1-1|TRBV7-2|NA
CASSPPWGLEAFF
TGTGCCAGCAGCCCCCCGTGGGGGCTTGAAGCTTTCTTT
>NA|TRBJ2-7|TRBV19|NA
CASSQDSSYEQYF
TGTGCCAGTTCTCAAGACAGTTCCTACGAGCAGTACTTC
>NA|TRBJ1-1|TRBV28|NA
CASSQRRLEAFF
TGTGCCAGCAGCCAGAGACGCCTTGAGGCTTTCTTT
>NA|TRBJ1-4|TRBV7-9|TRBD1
CASSLGQGGGEKLFF
TGTGCCAGCAGCTTAGGGCAAGGGGGCGGCGAAAAACTGTTTTTT
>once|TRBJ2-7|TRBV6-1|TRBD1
CASSEEGTGSYEQYF
TGTGCCAGCAGTGAGGAAGGGACAGGGTCGTACGAGCAGTACTTC
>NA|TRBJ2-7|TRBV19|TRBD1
CASTQRGTGTDYYEQYF
TGTGCCAGTACCCAAAGGGGCACCGGGACAGACTACTACGAGCAGTACTTC
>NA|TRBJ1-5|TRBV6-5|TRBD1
CASSGTGERRQPQHF
TGTGCCAGCAGCGGTACAGGGGAAAGGCGTCAGCCCCAGCATTTT
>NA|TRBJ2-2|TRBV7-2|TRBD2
CASSPGLAGAGGELFF
TGTGCCAGCAGCCCGGGACTAGCGGGAGCGGGCGGGGAGCTGTTTTTT
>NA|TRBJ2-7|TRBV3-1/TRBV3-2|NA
CASSQTGFYEQYF
TGTGCCAGCAGCCAAACAGGGTTCTACGAGCAGTACTTC
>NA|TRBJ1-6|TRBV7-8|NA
CASSLGGDGSPLHF
TGTGCCAGCAGCTTAGGGGGCGACGGTTCACCCCTCCACTTT